Shown below are 22 T cell receptor beta chains from a single sample sequenced in a study of PD-1 blockade in classical Hodgkin lymphoma. Repertoires were generated with immunoSEQ multiplex PCR, while TCRdb's copy carries only in-frame clones and drops some. The profile shows tens of thousands of clones, approximately 90% of them singletons. Documented time point: cycle 4 day 1 (C4D1), after more than five weeks of nivolumab. Brentuximab vedotin exposure varied, and every patient relapsed after autologous stem cell transplantation. CD4+ T cells were purified from thawed PBMCs by negative selection. Here the sequenced sample was CD4+ T cells from blood, taken before the fourth cycle of nivolumab. These receptors were obtained from a human donor with classical Hodgkin lymphoma.

V is TRBV28 and J is TRBJ1-5, with TRBD1 identical over 7 bases. The CDR3 is 15 residues long. The germline V gene encodes CDR1 MDHEN and CDR2 SYDVKM. Germline trimming cut 5 bases from V and 2 bases from J; bases unmatched to any gene: 6. CDR3 nucleotides: TGTGCCAGCAGTCCAAACGGACAGGGCAATCAGCCCCAGCATTTT. This translates into CASSPNGQGNQPQHF.

V and J are TRBV28 and TRBJ2-7; 10 bases agree with TRBD1. CDR1 is MDHEN and CDR2 is SYDVKM in the germline V gene. CDR3 length: 16 amino acids. V shed 6 bases, J shed 2 bases, and the junction held 10 bases outside the gene matches. The CDR3 reads CASRHPPGQGPYEQYF. CDR3 nucleotide sequence: TGTGCCAGCAGGCACCCTCCGGGACAGGGGCCCTACGAGCAGTACTTC.

The chain has TRBV11-2 and TRBJ2-1; D is possibly TRBD2 (6 bases). The CDR3 length is 16 residues. The V gene lost 5 bases and the J gene lost 1 base, with 15 bases spanning the gap. In germline, CDR1 is SGHAT, CDR2 FQNNGV. Here the CDR3 reads CASSVASVRSYNEQFF. The DNA of the CDR3 is TGTGCCAGCAGCGTCGCTAGCGTGAGGTCCTACAATGAGCAGTTCTTC.

V usage is TRBV5-5 and J usage is TRBJ1-5; D is unclear. V was shortened by 3 bases and J by 11 bases, with 15 bases between the two germline ends. Germline V gene lookup returns CDR1 SGHKS and CDR2 YYEKEE (reference sequence). The CDR3 loop spans 13 amino acids. CDR3 residues: CASSSSSVGAQHF. The DNA of the CDR3 is TGTGCCAGCAGCTCATCAAGTGTCGGAGCCCAGCATTTT.

This chain joins TRBV7-9 and TRBJ1-4; D not resolved. The CDR3 length is 15 residues. The V gene's germline CDR1 is SEHNR and CDR2 FQNEAQ (reference sequence). Trimming cost V 3 bases and J 0 bases, with 8 bases left between them. CDR3 in DNA: TGTGCCAGCAGCTTTTTAGGCTCAACTAATGAAAAACTGTTTTTT. The encoded protein is CASSFLGSTNEKLFF.

The chain couples TRBV28 to TRBJ2-6; the D gene is possibly TRBD2 (6 bases). V lost 6 bases and J lost 0, with 18 bases in between. The CDR3 contains 18 residues. In germline, CDR1 is MDHEN, CDR2 SYDVKM. Written as DNA, the CDR3 is TGTGCCAGCAGCTTGCGTAGGGAGGCAGACTCTGGGGCCAACGTCCTGACTTTC. Encoded protein: CASSLRREADSGANVLTF.

V usage is TRBV6-4 and J usage is TRBJ2-1; D call uncertain. The CDR3 length is 15 residues. The V gene's germline CDR1 is MRHNA and CDR2 SNTAGT. The germline V and J ends were trimmed by 0 bases and 8 bases, with 14 bases remaining between them. The CDR3 DNA follows: TGTGCCAGCAGTGACTCCGGCTACCTAGGCGATGAGCAGTTCTTC. This gives the protein CASSDSGYLGDEQFF.

The chain is built from TRBV30 and TRBJ1-2, with D perhaps TRBD1 (6 bases). Germline CDR1 is GTSNPN and CDR2 is SVGIG (reference sequence). The CDR3 length is 15 residues. The V end lost 0 bases, the J end lost 3 bases, and 14 bases lay between the germline ends. CDR3 protein: CAWSVLGARDYGYTF. The CDR3 DNA sequence: TGTGCCTGGAGTGTACTGGGGGCAAGGGACTATGGCTACACCTTC.

The rearrangement uses TRBV5-4 and TRBJ2-7; the match to TRBD2 covers 12 bases. Germline loops: CDR1 SGHNT, CDR2 YYREEE (reference sequence). Losses at the gene ends were 3 bases for V and 2 bases for J; bases not matched to a gene: 3. CDR3 size: 15 residues. The chain's CDR3 is CASSSGLAGPYEQYF. CDR3 DNA: TGTGCCAGCAGCTCAGGACTAGCGGGACCCTACGAGCAGTACTTC.

The V and J genes are TRBV5-1 and TRBJ2-7; 8 nucleotides agree with TRBD1. This CDR3 comprises 14 residues. Germline trimming cut 4 bases from V and 5 bases from J; bases unmatched to any gene: 8. Germline V gene lookup returns CDR1 SGHRS and CDR2 YFSETQ. CDR3 sequence reads: CASSPGQGWNEQYF. The CDR3 DNA reads as TGCGCCAGCAGCCCTGGACAGGGTTGGAACGAGCAGTACTTC.

This chain uses TRBV5-1 with TRBJ1-1; D gene unclear. V was cut by 4 bases and J by 1 base, with 14 bases left in between. The CDR3 totals 15 residues. Germline V CDR1 and CDR2: SGHRS, YFSETQ. The CDR3, as DNA: TGCGCCAGCAGCCTTCCCCGAACCCGGAACACTGAAGCTTTCTTT. It yields the protein CASSLPRTRNTEAFF.

The chain uses TRBV5-1 and TRBJ2-1; possible D gene TRBD2, 6 bases. This CDR3 is built from 13 residues. Germline CDR1 SGHRS, CDR2 YFSETQ. V was clipped by 0 bases and J by 8 bases, with 9 bases between them. CDR3 region: CASSLVASDEQFF. CDR3 nucleotides: TGCGCCAGCAGCTTGGTGGCTAGCGATGAGCAGTTCTTC.

Written as DNA, the CDR3 is TGTGCCAGCAGCTTGGGTGCCGGTGCTGAAGCTTTCTTT. It yields the protein CASSLGAGAEAFF. The V and J genes are TRBV7-2 and TRBJ1-1; D unclear. With 3 bases removed from V and 6 bases from J, the gap between germline ends came to 11 bases. This CDR3 contains 13 residues. Germline CDR1 SGHTA, CDR2 FQGNSA.

V and J are TRBV7-2 and TRBJ2-7; TRBD1 might be the D (5 bases). V was trimmed by 1 base and J by 4 bases, leaving 8 bases between them. Germline V gives CDR1 SGHTA, CDR2 FQGNSA. This CDR3 has 13 amino acids. The CDR3: CASSLDRRYEQYF. The CDR3 DNA follows: TGTGCCAGCAGCTTAGACAGGAGATACGAGCAGTACTTC.

The chain links TRBV5-1 to TRBJ2-1; tentatively, D is TRBD1 (5 bases). From germline, CDR1 is SGHRS and CDR2 YFSETQ. The CDR3 loop spans 17 amino acids. Trimming removed 0 bases at V and 5 bases at J, with 18 bases between. CDR3 loop: CASSLGKQGRGHNEQFF. The CDR3 coding sequence is TGCGCCAGCAGCTTGGGAAAGCAGGGAAGGGGCCACAATGAGCAGTTCTTC. Full variable domain (missing parts from reference TRBV5-1 and TRBJ2-1): KAGVTQTPRYLIKTRGQQVTLSCSPISGHRSVSWYQQTPGQGLQFLFEYFSETQRNKGNFPGRFSGRQFSNSRSEMNVSTLELGDSALYLCASSLGKQGRGHNEQFFGPGTRLTVL.

DNA of the CDR3: TGTGCCAGCGGCCAACTGAGGGAGCGAAGCTACAATGAGCAGTTCTTC. Its translation: CASGQLRERSYNEQFF. V usage is TRBV11-2 and J usage is TRBJ2-1; TRBD2 is a possible D gene (5 bases). Trimming cost V 8 bases and J 3 bases, with 20 bases left between them. Germline CDR1 SGHAT, CDR2 FQNNGV. CDR3 size: 16 residues.

The rearrangement joins TRBV4-1 to TRBJ2-7, with 11 nucleotides matching TRBD1. After removal of 0 bases from V and 3 bases from J, the junction contained 10 bases not matched to a gene. The CDR3 contains 18 residues. Germline assignment: CDR1 MGHRA and CDR2 YSYEKL. CDR3 coding DNA: TGCGCCAGCAGCCAAGATCGGACAGGGGGCGAAAATCACTACGAGCAGTACTTC. It yields the protein CASSQDRTGGENHYEQYF.

This rearrangement joins TRBV5-1 to TRBJ2-1; 13 bases fit TRBD2. Unmatched junction bases numbered 3, after V lost 3 bases and J lost 3 bases. CDR1 SGHRS and CDR2 YFSETQ come from the germline V gene. The CDR3 sequence is 16 residues long. Here the CDR3 reads CASSSRLAGGYNEQFF. The CDR3 DNA follows: TGCGCCAGCAGCTCTCGACTAGCGGGGGGCTACAATGAGCAGTTCTTC.

This rearrangement joins TRBV11-2 to TRBJ2-3; D is unclear. Trimming shortened V by 5 bases and J by 5 bases, and 11 bases separated the two germline ends. Germline values: CDR1 SGHAT, CDR2 FQNNGV. This CDR3 is built from 13 residues. The CDR3 bases are TGTGCCAGCAGCCGTGGTGGGCAAGATACGCAGTATTTT. It encodes CASSRGGQDTQYF.

J is TRBJ2-7 and V is TRBV29-1; 11 bases line up with TRBD1. CDR3 length equals 15 residues. Germline V gene lookup returns CDR1 SQVTM and CDR2 ANQGSEA. The J segment lost 2 bases and the V segment lost 6 bases, leaving 9 bases of the junction unmatched. The CDR3 protein is CSVDYRDRGTYEQYF. CDR3 DNA sequence: TGCAGCGTGGACTACCGGGACAGGGGGACCTACGAGCAGTACTTC.

The genes are TRBV11-1 and TRBJ2-5, with 7 bases matching TRBD1. The CDR3 runs 16 residues. Germline V gene data show CDR1 as SGHAT and CDR2 as FQDESV (reference sequence). J gave up 5 bases and V 0 bases, and 9 bases lay outside the gene matches. The CDR3 spells CASSLAEGARKETQYF. CDR3 in DNA: TGTGCCAGCAGCTTAGCTGAGGGGGCGCGAAAGGAGACCCAGTACTTC. The full variable domain, its missing parts supplied by reference TRBV11-1 and TRBJ2-5, is EAEVAQSPRYKITEKSQAVAFWCDPISGHATLYWYRQILGQGPELLVQFQDESVVDDSQLPKDRFSAERLKGVDSTLKIQPAELGDSAMYLCASSLAEGARKETQYFGPGTRLLVL.

This CDR3 reads CASSELDNPAGGYTF. The CDR3 coding sequence is TGTGCCAGCAGTGAATTAGACAACCCAGCCGGTGGCTACACCTTC. The V and J genes are TRBV6-1 and TRBJ1-2; D is undetermined. Deletions cut 2 bases from V and 7 bases from J, with 17 bases between. The CDR3 covers 15 residues. Germline V gene sequence: CDR1 MNHNS, CDR2 SASEGT.